The 18 T cell receptor beta chains below all came from one sample that was sequenced in a study of CD8+CD57+ T cells in acquired aplastic anemia. Patients sequenced had flow cytometry evidence of CD8+CD57+ cell expansion. Profiling of TCR beta VDJ combinations and CDR3 sequences used genomic DNA as template. TCRdb analysed the reads with MiXCR anew, one entry per CDR3 protein. This table holds about 180,000 distinct CDR3 sequences, nearly 50% found once. Sequencing used sorted CD4+, CD8+, or CD8+CD57+ T cells (not recorded which) from PBMCs. The source is a human donor with aplastic anemia.

The chain combines TRBV29-1 with TRBJ1-1; a possible D gene is TRBD1 (6 bases). The CDR3 loop spans 13 amino acids. CDR1 is SQVTM, CDR2 ANQGSEA, per germline. The V gene lost 6 bases and the J gene lost 5 bases, with 16 bases spanning the gap. The CDR3 DNA is TGCAGCGTGGGTAACAGGGCTGGAACTGAAGCTTTCTTT. Protein product: CSVGNRAGTEAFF.

For the CDR3, the DNA is TGTGCCATCGGCAGGGGAGTGAGTGACTATGGCTACACCTTC. Translation: CAIGRGVSDYGYTF. This chain connects TRBV10-3 to TRBJ1-2; possibly TRBD1 for D (6 bases). The V gene lost 8 bases and the J gene lost 3 bases, with 16 bases spanning the gap. There are 14 residues in the CDR3. Germline V CDR1 and CDR2: ENHRY, SYGVKD.

This clonotype came up many times. The V call is TRBV5-6, the J call TRBJ2-7, with a possible D match to TRBD2 (7 bases). The V end was cut by 3 bases, the J end by 2 bases, with 12 bases between. This CDR3 comprises 14 residues. Germline V gene sequence: CDR1 SGHDT, CDR2 YYEEEE. CDR3 in amino acids: CASSWGGGTYEQYF. CDR3 bases: TGTGCCAGCAGCTGGGGGGGCGGGACCTACGAGCAGTACTTC.

The rearrangement uses TRBV5-1 and TRBJ1-4; D gene unclear. CDR3 size: 14 residues. Germline V gene sequence: CDR1 SGHRS, CDR2 YFSETQ. Trimming stripped 4 bases from V and 4 bases from J, with 11 bases between. The CDR3 DNA sequence: TGCGCCAGCAGCCTGTCTGGTTTTAATGAAAAACTGTTTTTT. It yields the protein CASSLSGFNEKLFF.

This rearrangement joins TRBV6-5 to TRBJ2-1, with 9 bases lining up with TRBD1. This CDR3 has 16 amino acids. Germline V gene data show CDR1 as MNHEY and CDR2 as SVGAGI. With 5 bases clipped from V and 1 base from J, the junction kept 6 bases outside the gene matches. The CDR3 DNA follows: TGTGCCAGCAGTGAGGGACAGGGATATTCCTACAATGAGCAGTTCTTC. Its protein is CASSEGQGYSYNEQFF.

This clonotype was recorded many times. The rearrangement links TRBV20-1 to TRBJ2-3, with TRBD2 as a possible D gene (5 bases). Deletions cut 1 base from V and 5 bases from J, with 13 bases between. CDR3 length: 14 amino acids. Germline CDR1 DFQATT, CDR2 SNEGSKA (reference sequence). The CDR3 DNA follows: TGCAGTGCTAGAGCTCCGGCAGGAGGAGATACGCAGTATTTT. The encoded protein is CSARAPAGGDTQYF.

The rearrangement links TRBV20-1 to TRBJ1-6; 7 bases line up with TRBD1. V lost 3 bases and J lost 6; bases outside the gene matches: 8. The CDR3 runs to 15 residues. Germline V CDR1 and CDR2: DFQATT, SNEGSKA (reference sequence). This CDR3 is CSARIVGQSNSPLHF. The DNA of the CDR3 is TGCAGTGCTAGGATTGTGGGACAGAGTAATTCACCCCTCCACTTT.

The genes are TRBV25-1 and TRBJ1-5; TRBD1 aligns across 7 bases. CDR1 and CDR2 (germline): MGHDK, SYGVNS. The junction had 4 bases not matched to a gene; V was cut back by 5 bases and J by 3 bases. CDR3 length: 14 residues. The CDR3 reads CASSQTGNNQPQHF. CDR3 bases: TGTGCCAGCAGTCAGACAGGGAACAATCAGCCCCAGCATTTT.

This sequence joins TRBV20-1 and TRBJ1-3; D not certain. Germline V CDR1 and CDR2: DFQATT, SNEGSKA (reference sequence). CDR3 length equals 14 residues. Trimming pared 4 bases from V and 0 bases from J, leaving 10 bases between. CDR3 loop: CSAISMSSGNTIYF. In nucleotides, the CDR3 is TGCAGTGCTATAAGCATGAGCTCTGGAAACACCATATATTTT.

This clonotype was counted many times. For the CDR3, the DNA is TGTGCCAGCAGCTTTTCGGCAAAGGAAAAACTGTTTTTT. It codes for CASSFSAKEKLFF. The V gene is TRBV7-9, the J gene TRBJ1-4; D unclear. The CDR3 contains 13 residues. Germline V gives CDR1 SEHNR, CDR2 FQNEAQ (reference sequence). V lost 3 bases and J 8 bases, leaving 10 bases between the germline ends.

This clonotype was seen repeatedly, ten times or more. The genes are TRBV9 and TRBJ2-1; D might be TRBD1 (6 bases). Looked up from germline, CDR1 is SGDLS and CDR2 is YYNGEE. The V end lost 4 bases, the J end lost 6 bases, and 20 bases lay between the germline ends. The CDR3 is 16 residues long. DNA for the CDR3: TGTGCCAGCAGCCGGGACATGAACAGTTATGGCAATGAGCAGTTCTTC. It is translated as CASSRDMNSYGNEQFF.

This clonotype was recorded many times. The V call is TRBV10-2, the J call TRBJ1-4; 7 bases align to TRBD1. The germline CDR1 and CDR2 sequences are WSHSY and SAAADI. This CDR3 has 14 amino acids. V lost 5 bases, J lost 8 bases, and 8 bases stayed unmatched. The CDR3, as DNA: TGCGCCAGCAGTTACGGGACAGCGGGGGAAAAACTGTTTTTT. Translated: CASSYGTAGEKLFF.

This clonotype came up many times. V usage is TRBV6-1 and J usage is TRBJ2-1; TRBD1 might be the D (5 bases). V dropped 7 bases and J dropped 8 bases, with 21 bases sitting between them. Germline V gene sequence: CDR1 MNHNS, CDR2 SASEGT. The CDR3 consists of 15 residues. DNA of the CDR3: TGTGCCAGCAATCCCTCCCGGGCAGGGTCCCATGAGCAGTTCTTC. Its translation is CASNPSRAGSHEQFF.

This chain uses TRBV9 with TRBJ2-1; 14 nucleotides line up with TRBD2. Germline assignment: CDR1 SGDLS and CDR2 YYNGEE. The CDR3 spans 15 residues. Trimming cost V 4 bases and J 7 bases; bases outside gene matches: 4. The CDR3 reads CASSTRLAGGNEQFF. CDR3 nucleotides: TGTGCCAGCAGCACCAGACTAGCGGGGGGGAATGAGCAGTTCTTC.

This rearrangement joins TRBV2 to TRBJ1-4; 7 bases are a match to TRBD1. The J segment lost 11 bases and the V segment lost 3 bases, leaving 9 bases of the junction unmatched. Germline V gene lookup returns CDR1 SNHLY and CDR2 FYNNEI. The CDR3 covers 14 residues. As DNA, the CDR3 is TGTGCCAGCAGTGAGCTGACAGGGATGGAGAAACTGTTTTTT. Translation: CASSELTGMEKLFF.

The gene calls are TRBV20-1 and TRBJ1-1; D might be TRBD1 (5 bases). V was trimmed by 3 bases and J by 6 bases, leaving 26 bases between them. The germline gives CDR1 DFQATT, CDR2 SNEGSKA (reference sequence). This CDR3 has 17 residues. CDR3 DNA sequence: TGCAGTGCTAGTGGTTTCTTAACTGGGGGTGCGACCCCTGAAGCTTTCTTT. Protein product: CSASGFLTGGATPEAFF.

V is TRBV20-1 and J is TRBJ2-1, with 8 bases fitting TRBD2. V was clipped by 5 bases and J by 4 bases; unmatched bases: 4. The CDR3 extends over 13 amino acids. Germline CDR1 DFQATT, CDR2 SNEGSKA (reference sequence). The CDR3 nucleotides are TGCAGTGCTGGACTAGCTCTTTACAATGAGCAGTTCTTC. Amino acid sequence: CSAGLALYNEQFF.

This clonotype was seen many times. This chain links TRBV4-2 with TRBJ1-4, with a weak D call TRBD1 (5 bases). The CDR3 has 15 amino acids. The V gene's germline CDR1 is LGHNA and CDR2 YNFKEQ. Trimming stripped 0 bases from V and 5 bases from J, with 10 bases between. CDR3 coding DNA: TGTGCCAGCAGCCAAGAATACAGGAGGAATGAAAAACTGTTTTTT. It specifies CASSQEYRRNEKLFF.